A selection of T cell receptor beta chains follows, all from one sample in a study of T cells in Graves' hyperthyroidism and ophthalmopathy. From the multiplex PCR reads, TCRdb called clonotypes with MiXCR, one entry per CDR3 protein. Of 300,000 to 400,000 distinct CDR3 sequences in the sample, around a fifth were seen once. Sequenced: blood. These receptor sequences come from a woman aged 45-60 years with Graves' hyperthyroidism. CDR3s include the opening cysteine and the closing phenylalanine or tryptophan. The D gene is left open where the match is weak. The size field is filled for only some rows; it gives once, few, many or a size class.

j_call	d_call	clone_size	v_call	cdr3_nt	cdr3_aa
TRBJ1-1	-	many	TRBV18	TGTGCCAGCTCACCGGACCGAGGGACGTTGATGAACACTGAAGCTTTCTTT	CASSPDRGTLMNTEAFF
TRBJ1-1	-	many	TRBV4-2	TGTGCCAGCAGCCAGACTTGGGGGGTGAACACTGAAGCTTTCTTT	CASSQTWGVNTEAFF
TRBJ2-7	-	many	TRBV3-1	TGTGCCAGCAGCCAAGATAGAATCTACGAGCAGTACTTC	CASSQDRIYEQYF
TRBJ1-4	-	-	TRBV5-1	TGCGCCAGCAGCTTTGGACGAGATAATGAAAAACTGTTTTTT	CASSFGRDNEKLFF
TRBJ1-2	-	few	TRBV10-3	TGTGCCACACGGGACACCACTAACTATGGCTACACCTTC	CATRDTTNYGYTF
TRBJ2-7	TRBD1	-	TRBV18	TGTGCCAGCTCACTACCGGACAGGGACTACGAGCAGTACTTC	CASSLPDRDYEQYF
TRBJ1-1	-	once	TRBV3-1	TGTGCCAGCAGCCAAGACAGGGGATTTAGTGTTACTGAAGCTTTCTTT	CASSQDRGFSVTEAFF
TRBJ1-1	TRBD1	many	TRBV13	TGTGCCAGCAGCTTAGTCAGGGGGGCAGGGAGGACTGAAGCTTTCTTT	CASSLVRGAGRTEAFF
TRBJ2-1	-	many	TRBV6-1	TGTGCCAGCAGTGGTCCTAATGATGAGCAGTTCTTC	CASSGPNDEQFF
TRBJ2-7	TRBD2	many	TRBV6-1	TGTGCCACCACAGCCCTGACTAGCGGGGCCTACGAGCAGTACTTC	CATTALTSGAYEQYF
TRBJ2-3	TRBD2	many	TRBV11-2	TGTGCCAGCAGCCCTCGGGGACTAGCGGGGGGACCCTCTAGCACAGATACGCAGTATTTT	CASSPRGLAGGPSSTDTQYF
TRBJ2-1	TRBD2	many	TRBV6-1	TGTGCCAGCAGTTACCAACCGGGACTAGCCTGGAATGAGCAGTTCTTC	CASSYQPGLAWNEQFF
TRBJ2-1	-	many	TRBV29-1	TGCAGCGTTGACAGCTACAATGAGCAGTTCTTC	CSVDSYNEQFF
TRBJ1-1	-	many	TRBV12-3/TRBV12-4	TGTGCCAGCACCCCGACAGGGAACACTGAAGCTTTCTTT	CASTPTGNTEAFF
TRBJ1-3	-	few	TRBV9	TGTGCCAGCAGCGTAGTTCCTGGAAACACCATATATTTT	CASSVVPGNTIYF